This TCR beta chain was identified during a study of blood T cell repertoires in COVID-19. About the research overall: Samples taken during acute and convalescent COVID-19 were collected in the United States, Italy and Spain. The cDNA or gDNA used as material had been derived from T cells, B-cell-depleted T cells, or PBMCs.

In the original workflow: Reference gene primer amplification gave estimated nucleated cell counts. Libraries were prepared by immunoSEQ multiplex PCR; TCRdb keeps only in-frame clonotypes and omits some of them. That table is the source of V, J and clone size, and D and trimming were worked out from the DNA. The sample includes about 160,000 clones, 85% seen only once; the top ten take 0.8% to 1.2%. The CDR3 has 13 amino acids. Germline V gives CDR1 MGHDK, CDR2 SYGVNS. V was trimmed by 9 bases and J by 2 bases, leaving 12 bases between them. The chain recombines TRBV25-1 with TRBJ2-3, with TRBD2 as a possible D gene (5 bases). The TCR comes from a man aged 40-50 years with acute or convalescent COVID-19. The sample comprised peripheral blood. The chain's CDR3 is CASFGVYTDTQYF. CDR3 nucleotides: TGTGCCAGTTTCGGGGTATACACAGATACGCAGTATTTT.